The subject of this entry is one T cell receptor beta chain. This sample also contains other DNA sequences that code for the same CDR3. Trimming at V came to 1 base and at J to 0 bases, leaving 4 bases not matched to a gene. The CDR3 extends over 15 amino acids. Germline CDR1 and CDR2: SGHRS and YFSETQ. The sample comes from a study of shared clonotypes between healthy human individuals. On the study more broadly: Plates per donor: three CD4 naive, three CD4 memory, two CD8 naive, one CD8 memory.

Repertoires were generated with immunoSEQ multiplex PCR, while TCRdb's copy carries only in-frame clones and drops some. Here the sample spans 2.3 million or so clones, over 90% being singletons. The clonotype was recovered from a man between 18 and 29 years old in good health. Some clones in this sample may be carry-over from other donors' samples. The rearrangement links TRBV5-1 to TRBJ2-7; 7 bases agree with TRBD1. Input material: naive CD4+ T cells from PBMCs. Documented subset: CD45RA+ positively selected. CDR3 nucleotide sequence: TGCGCCAGCAGCTTGACAGGGGCCAGCTCCTACGAGCAGTACTTC. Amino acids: CASSLTGASSYEQYF.